Listed below are T cell receptor beta chains from one sample, sequenced in a study of cytomegalovirus exposure and HLA in healthy donors. Repertoires were generated with immunoSEQ multiplex PCR, while TCRdb's copy carries only in-frame clones and drops some. The table records approximately 170,000 clones, 65% to 85% of them present only once. Sequenced material: PBMCs. The receptors were sampled from a woman between 45 and 60 years old in good health and CMV-seropositive. The CDR3 runs from the conserved cysteine through the conserved F or W. Clone size is shown for a subset of rows, as once, few, many or a class of expanded clone.

TRBJ1-4	few	TRBV29-1	CSVRQGGEKLFF
TRBJ2-1	.	TRBV7-3	CASSLSGGASYEQFF
TRBJ2-7	.	TRBV18	CASSAGTVTYEQYF
TRBJ1-5	.	TRBV19	CASSITRRTGVSNQPQHF
TRBJ2-7	.	TRBV19	CASSPQGGAGEQYF
TRBJ2-7	.	TRBV9	CASSPRAGDHEQYF
TRBJ2-2	.	TRBV7-3	CASSSGWGLTNTGELFF
TRBJ1-1	.	TRBV10-3	CAVLGQGPSEAFF
TRBJ2-1	.	TRBV27	CASSLLGAEVF
TRBJ2-7	.	TRBV27	CASSTRDRGSYEQYF
TRBJ2-1	once	TRBV5-4	CASGDGEGPLYNEQFF
TRBJ2-3	.	TRBV7-3	CASSFSRDTQYF
TRBJ2-1	.	TRBV5-4	CASSLEGGGQQFF
TRBJ2-1	.	TRBV6-1	CASSRTGGEQFF
TRBJ1-4	few	TRBV4-1	CASRRTGANEKLFF
TRBJ2-2	.	TRBV2	CASSRTSGYTGELFF
TRBJ2-5	.	TRBV6-5	CASLGGGYQETQYF
TRBJ1-2	.	TRBV30	CAWGTGFGYTF
TRBJ2-7	.	TRBV4-2	CASSQALSASGSYEQYF
TRBJ2-7	.	TRBV19	CASRPSTGPYEQYF
TRBJ2-2	.	TRBV7-2	CASSLSPRNTGELFF
TRBJ2-7	once	TRBV10-3	CANGQGALGSYEQYF
TRBJ2-7	.	TRBV6-5	CASSYSKTGYEQYF
TRBJ2-5	.	TRBV7-2	CASSLGGKPHQETQYF
TRBJ2-5	.	TRBV10-2	CASSEAGVQETQYF